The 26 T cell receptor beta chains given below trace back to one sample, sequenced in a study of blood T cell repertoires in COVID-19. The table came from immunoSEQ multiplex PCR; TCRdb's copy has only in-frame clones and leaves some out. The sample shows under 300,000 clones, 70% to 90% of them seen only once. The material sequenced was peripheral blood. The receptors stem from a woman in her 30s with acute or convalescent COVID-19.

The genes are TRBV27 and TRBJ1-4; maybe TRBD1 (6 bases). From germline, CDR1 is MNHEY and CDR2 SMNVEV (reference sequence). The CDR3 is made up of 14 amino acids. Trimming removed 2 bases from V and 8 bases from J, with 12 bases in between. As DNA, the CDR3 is TGTGCCAGCAGTTTAAACAGGGCACAAGAAAAACTGTTTTTT. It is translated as CASSLNRAQEKLFF.

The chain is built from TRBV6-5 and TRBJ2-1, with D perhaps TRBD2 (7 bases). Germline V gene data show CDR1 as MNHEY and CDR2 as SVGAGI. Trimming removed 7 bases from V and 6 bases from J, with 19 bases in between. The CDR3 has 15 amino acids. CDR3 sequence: CASNRVGEGGNEQFF. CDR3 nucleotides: TGTGCCAGCAATCGGGTGGGGGAGGGGGGCAATGAGCAGTTCTTC.

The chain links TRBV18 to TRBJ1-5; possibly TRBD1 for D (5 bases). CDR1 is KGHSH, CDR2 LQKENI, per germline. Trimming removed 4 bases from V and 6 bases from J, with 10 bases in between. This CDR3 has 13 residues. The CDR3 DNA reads TGTGCCAGCTCACAGGGGTCGAGTCAGCCCCAGCATTTT. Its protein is CASSQGSSQPQHF. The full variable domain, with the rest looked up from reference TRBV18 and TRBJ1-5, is NAGVMQNPRHLVRRRGQEARLRCSPMKGHSHVYWYRQLPEEGLKFMVYLQKENIIDESGMPKERFSAEFPKEGPSILRIQQVVRGDSAAYFCASSQGSSQPQHFGDGTRLSIL.

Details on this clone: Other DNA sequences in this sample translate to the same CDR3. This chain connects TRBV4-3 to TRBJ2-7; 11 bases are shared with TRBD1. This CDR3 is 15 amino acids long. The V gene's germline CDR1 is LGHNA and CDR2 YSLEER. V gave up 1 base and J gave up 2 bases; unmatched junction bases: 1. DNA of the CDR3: TGCGCCAGCAGCCAAGGGGGACAGGGGGCCTACGAGCAGTACTTC. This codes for CASSQGGQGAYEQYF.

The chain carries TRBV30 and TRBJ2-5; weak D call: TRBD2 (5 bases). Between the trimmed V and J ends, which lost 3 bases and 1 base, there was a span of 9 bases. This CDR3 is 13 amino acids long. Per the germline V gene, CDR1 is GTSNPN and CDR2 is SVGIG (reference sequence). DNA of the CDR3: TGTGCCTGGAGAGCGGTTTTCCAAGAGACCCAGTACTTC. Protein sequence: CAWRAVFQETQYF.

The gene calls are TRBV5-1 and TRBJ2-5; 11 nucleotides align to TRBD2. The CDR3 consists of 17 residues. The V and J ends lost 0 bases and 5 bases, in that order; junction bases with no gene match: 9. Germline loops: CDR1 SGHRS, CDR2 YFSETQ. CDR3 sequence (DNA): TGCGCCAGCAGCTTGGCACAGACTAGCGGGGTCCTGGAGACCCAGTACTTC. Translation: CASSLAQTSGVLETQYF.

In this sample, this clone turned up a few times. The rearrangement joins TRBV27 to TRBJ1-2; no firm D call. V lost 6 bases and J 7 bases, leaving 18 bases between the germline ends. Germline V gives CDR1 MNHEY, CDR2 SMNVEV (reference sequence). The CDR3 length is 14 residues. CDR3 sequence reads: CASRVESGGSGYTF. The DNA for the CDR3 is TGTGCCAGCAGAGTCGAATCAGGAGGTAGTGGCTACACCTTC.

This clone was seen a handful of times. The CDR3 region has the DNA TGTGCCAGCAGCGCGGGGACAGTTACTAGCTCCTACGAGCAGTACTTC. This encodes CASSAGTVTSSYEQYF. The chain joins TRBV7-2 to TRBJ2-7, with TRBD1 as a possible D gene (7 bases). The length of the CDR3 is 16 residues. The V gene lost 5 bases and the J gene lost 0 bases, with 17 bases spanning the gap. Germline V gene lookup returns CDR1 SGHTA and CDR2 FQGNSA.

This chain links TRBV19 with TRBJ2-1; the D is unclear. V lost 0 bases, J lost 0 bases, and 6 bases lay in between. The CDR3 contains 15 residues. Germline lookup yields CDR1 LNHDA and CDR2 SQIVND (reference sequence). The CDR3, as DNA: TGTGCCAGTAGTATAGAGGCCAGCTCCTACAATGAGCAGTTCTTC. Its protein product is CASSIEASSYNEQFF.

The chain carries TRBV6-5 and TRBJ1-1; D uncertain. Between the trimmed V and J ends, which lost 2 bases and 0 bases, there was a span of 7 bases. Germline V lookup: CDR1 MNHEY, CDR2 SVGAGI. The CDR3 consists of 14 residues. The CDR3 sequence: CASSYNTVNTEAFF. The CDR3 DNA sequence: TGTGCCAGCAGTTACAACACAGTGAACACTGAAGCTTTCTTT.

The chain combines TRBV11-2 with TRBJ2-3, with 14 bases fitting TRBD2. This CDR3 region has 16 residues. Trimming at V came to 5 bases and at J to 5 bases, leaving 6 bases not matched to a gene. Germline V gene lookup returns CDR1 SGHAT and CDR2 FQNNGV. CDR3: CASSLTSGRALDTQYF. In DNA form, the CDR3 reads TGTGCCAGCAGCCTGACTAGCGGGAGGGCCCTAGATACGCAGTATTTT.

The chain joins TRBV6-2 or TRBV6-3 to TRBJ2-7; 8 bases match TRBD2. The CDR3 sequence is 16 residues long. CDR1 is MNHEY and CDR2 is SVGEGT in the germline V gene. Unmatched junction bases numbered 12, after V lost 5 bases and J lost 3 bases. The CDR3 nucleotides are TGTGCCAGCAGTGGGACTAGTTCTCGTGAAAACTACGAGCAGTACTTC. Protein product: CASSGTSSRENYEQYF.

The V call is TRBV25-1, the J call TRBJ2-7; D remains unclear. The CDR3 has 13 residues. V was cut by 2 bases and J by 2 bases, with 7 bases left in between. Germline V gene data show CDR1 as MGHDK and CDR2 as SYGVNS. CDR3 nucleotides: TGTGCCAGCAGTGAACAGGCCGCCTACGAGCAGTACTTC. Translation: CASSEQAAYEQYF.

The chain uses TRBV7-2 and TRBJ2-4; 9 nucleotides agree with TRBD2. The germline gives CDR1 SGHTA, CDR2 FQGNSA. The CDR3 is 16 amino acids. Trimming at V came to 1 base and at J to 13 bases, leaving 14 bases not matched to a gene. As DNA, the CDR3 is TGTGCCAGCAGCTTAGACAGTGCGGGAGGGTACTCCCCCCAGTACTTC. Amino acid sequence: CASSLDSAGGYSPQYF.

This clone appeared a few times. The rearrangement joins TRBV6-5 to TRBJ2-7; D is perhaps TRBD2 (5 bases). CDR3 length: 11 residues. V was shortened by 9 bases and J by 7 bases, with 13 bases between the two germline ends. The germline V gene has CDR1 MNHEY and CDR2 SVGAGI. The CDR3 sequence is CASHTGDEQYF. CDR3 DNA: TGTGCCAGTCATACCGGGGATGAGCAGTACTTC.

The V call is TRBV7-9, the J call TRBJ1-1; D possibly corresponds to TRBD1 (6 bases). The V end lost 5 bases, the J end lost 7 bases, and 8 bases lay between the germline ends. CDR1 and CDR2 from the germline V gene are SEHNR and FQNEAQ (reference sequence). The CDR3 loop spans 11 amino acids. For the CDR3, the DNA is TGTGCCAGCAGCAAGGACAGTGAAGCTTTCTTT. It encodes CASSKDSEAFF.

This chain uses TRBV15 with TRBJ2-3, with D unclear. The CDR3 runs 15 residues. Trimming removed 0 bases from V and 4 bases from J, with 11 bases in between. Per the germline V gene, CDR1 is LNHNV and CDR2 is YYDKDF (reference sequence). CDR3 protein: CATSRDPRSADTQYF. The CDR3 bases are TGTGCCACCAGCAGAGATCCCCGGAGCGCAGATACGCAGTATTTT.

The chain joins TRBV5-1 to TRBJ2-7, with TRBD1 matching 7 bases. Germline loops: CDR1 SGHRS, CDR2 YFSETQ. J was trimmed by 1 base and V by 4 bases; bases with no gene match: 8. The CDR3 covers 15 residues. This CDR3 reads CASSTRQGRSYEQYF. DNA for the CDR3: TGCGCCAGCAGCACCCGACAGGGCCGGTCCTACGAGCAGTACTTC.

CDR3 amino acids: CASSLSGQGPYEQYF. CDR3 DNA sequence: TGTGCCAGCAGCTTATCTGGACAGGGACCCTACGAGCAGTACTTC. This rearrangement joins TRBV7-8 to TRBJ2-7, with TRBD1 identical over 8 bases. The trim removed 2 bases at V and 2 bases at J, leaving 5 bases unmatched. The CDR3 runs to 15 residues. Germline lookup yields CDR1 SGHVS and CDR2 FQNEAQ. Using reference TRBV7-8 and TRBJ2-7 for the parts outside the CDR3, the full variable domain is GAGVSQSPRYKVAKRGQDVALRCDPISGHVSLFWYQQALGQGPEFLTYFQNEAQLDKSGLPSDRFFAERPEGSVSTLKIQRTQQEDSAVYLCASSLSGQGPYEQYFGPGTRLTVT.

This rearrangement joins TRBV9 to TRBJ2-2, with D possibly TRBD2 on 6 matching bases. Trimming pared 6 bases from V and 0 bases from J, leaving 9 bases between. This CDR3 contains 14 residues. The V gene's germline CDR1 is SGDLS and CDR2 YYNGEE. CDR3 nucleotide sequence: TGTGCCAGCACTGGGAGGTCGAACACCGGGGAGCTGTTTTTT. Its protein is CASTGRSNTGELFF.

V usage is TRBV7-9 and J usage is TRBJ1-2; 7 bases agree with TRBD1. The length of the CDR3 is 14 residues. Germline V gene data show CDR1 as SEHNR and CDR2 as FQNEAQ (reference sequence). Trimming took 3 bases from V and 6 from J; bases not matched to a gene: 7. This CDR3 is CASSLDRDRDGYTF. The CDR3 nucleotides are TGTGCCAGCAGCTTGGACCGGGACAGAGATGGCTACACCTTC.

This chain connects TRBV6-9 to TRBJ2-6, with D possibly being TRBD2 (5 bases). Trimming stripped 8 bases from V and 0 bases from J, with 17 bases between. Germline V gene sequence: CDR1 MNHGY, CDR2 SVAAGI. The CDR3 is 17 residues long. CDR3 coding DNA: TGTGCCAGCGTTTGGAACGGGAACCCCTCTGGGGCCAACGTCCTGACTTTC. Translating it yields CASVWNGNPSGANVLTF.

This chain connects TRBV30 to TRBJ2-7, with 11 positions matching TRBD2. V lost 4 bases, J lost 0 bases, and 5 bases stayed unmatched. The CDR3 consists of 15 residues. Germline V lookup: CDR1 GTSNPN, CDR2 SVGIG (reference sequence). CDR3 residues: CAWNSGTSGSYEQYF. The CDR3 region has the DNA TGTGCCTGGAACTCCGGGACTAGCGGCTCCTACGAGCAGTACTTC.

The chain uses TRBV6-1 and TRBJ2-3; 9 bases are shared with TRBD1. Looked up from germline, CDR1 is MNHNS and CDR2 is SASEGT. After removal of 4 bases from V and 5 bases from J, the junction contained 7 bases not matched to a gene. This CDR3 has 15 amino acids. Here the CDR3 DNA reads TGTGCCAGCAGTGCCGGGACAGGGCTGGGAGATACGCAGTATTTT. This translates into CASSAGTGLGDTQYF.

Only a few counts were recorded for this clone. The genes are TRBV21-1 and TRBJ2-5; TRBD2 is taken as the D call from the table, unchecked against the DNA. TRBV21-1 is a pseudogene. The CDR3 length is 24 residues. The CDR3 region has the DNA TGTGCCAGCAGCAAACGAGGAAGGACTAGCGGGAGATGTGGTCATTTGGTAAGGCAAGAGACCCAGTACTTC. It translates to CASSKRGRTSGRCGHLVRQETQYF.

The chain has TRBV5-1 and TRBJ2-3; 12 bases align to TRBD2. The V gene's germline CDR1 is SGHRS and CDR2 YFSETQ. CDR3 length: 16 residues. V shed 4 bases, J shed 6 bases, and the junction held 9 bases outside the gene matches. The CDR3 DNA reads TGCGCCAGCAGCCTGGGGGGGACTAGCGGGTTTGATACGCAGTATTTT. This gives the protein CASSLGGTSGFDTQYF.